Listed below are T cell receptor beta chains from one sample, sequenced in a study of early stage breast cancer tumors. Clones were read by immunoSEQ multiplex PCR, and TCRdb kept only the in-frame ones, dropping some. The table lists more than 55,000 clones, around three quarters of them singletons. The specimen sequenced was blood. The source is a person aged 25 to 45 with breast cancer. Both conserved end residues are part of each CDR3. D genes are given only for firm matches. Rows give clone size only sometimes, using once, few, many, or a class for an expanded clone.

abundance	len	v_gene	j_gene	d_gene	CDR3aa	CDR3nt
.	13	TRBV30	TRBJ2-7	TRBD2	CAWSVTSGNQQYF	TGTGCCTGGAGTGTAACTAGCGGGAACCAGCAGTACTTC
.	14	TRBV7-6	TRBJ1-1	.	CASSLLGMDTEAFF	TGTGCCAGCAGCTTACTGGGGATGGACACTGAAGCTTTCTTT
once	16	TRBV27	TRBJ2-2	TRBD1	CASSFTGQGYPGELFF	TGTGCCAGCAGTTTTACCGGACAGGGATACCCCGGGGAGCTGTTTTTT
.	12	TRBV10-2	TRBJ2-7	.	CASSLLSYEQYF	TGCGCCAGCAGCCTTCTCTCCTACGAGCAGTACTTC
once	15	TRBV6-1	TRBJ2-1	TRBD1	CASKRDRGYYNEQFF	TGTGCCAGCAAAAGAGACAGGGGTTACTACAATGAGCAGTTCTTC
once	14	TRBV7-9	TRBJ2-7	.	CASSLGGSPYEQYF	TGTGCCAGCAGCTTAGGTGGGTCCCCCTACGAGCAGTACTTC
.	13	TRBV19	TRBJ2-7	TRBD1	CASKGQGGYEQYF	TGTGCCAGTAAGGGACAGGGAGGGTACGAGCAGTACTTC
few	14	TRBV6-5	TRBJ2-7	.	CASSYGFSSYEQYF	TGTGCCAGCAGTTACGGGTTTAGCTCCTACGAGCAGTACTTC
.	11	TRBV5-4	TRBJ2-7	.	CASSSLREQYF	TGTGCCAGCAGCTCCCTAAGGGAGCAGTACTTC
.	17	TRBV4-3	TRBJ2-5	.	CASSQGYARGAGETQYF	TGCGCCAGCAGCCAGGGTTACGCGAGGGGTGCGGGAGAGACCCAGTACTTC
few	15	TRBV5-1	TRBJ1-2	TRBD1	CASSREPTGDYGYTF	TGCGCCAGCAGCCGCGAACCGACAGGGGACTATGGCTACACCTTC
.	14	TRBV5-1	TRBJ1-2	TRBD1	CASGWDRRSYGYTF	TGCGCCAGCGGTTGGGACAGGAGATCCTATGGCTACACCTTC
.	16	TRBV10-1	TRBJ2-1	TRBD1	CASSDSGTGASNEQFF	TGCGCCAGCAGTGACTCCGGGACAGGGGCCTCCAATGAGCAGTTCTTC
.	15	TRBV10-1	TRBJ2-7	TRBD2	CASSENAGGAYEQYF	TGCGCCAGCAGTGAGAATGCGGGAGGAGCCTACGAGCAGTACTTC
.	21	TRBV7-6	TRBJ1-3	TRBD1	CASSLVGPGTGGTYSGNTIYF	TGTGCCAGCAGCTTAGTCGGCCCCGGGACAGGGGGCACCTACTCTGGAAACACCATATATTTT
.	13	TRBV6-4	TRBJ1-1	TRBD1	CASRRTGNTEAFF	TGTGCCAGCAGGAGGACAGGGAACACTGAAGCTTTCTTT